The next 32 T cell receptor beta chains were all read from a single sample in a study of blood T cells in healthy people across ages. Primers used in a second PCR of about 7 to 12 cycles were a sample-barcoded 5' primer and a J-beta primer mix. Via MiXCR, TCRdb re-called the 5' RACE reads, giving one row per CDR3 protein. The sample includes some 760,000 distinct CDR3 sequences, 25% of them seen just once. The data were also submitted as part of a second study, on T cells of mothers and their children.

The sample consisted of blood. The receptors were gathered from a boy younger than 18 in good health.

In DNA, the CDR3 is TGTGCCAGCCGACAGGGAGTCACTGAAGCTTTCTTT. Protein: CASRQGVTEAFF. The rearrangement links TRBV6-1 to TRBJ1-1, with 7 bases lining up with TRBD1. This CDR3 spans 12 amino acids. Germline-derived CDR1 and CDR2 are MNHNS and SASEGT. V was clipped by 8 bases and J by 4 bases; unmatched bases: 4.

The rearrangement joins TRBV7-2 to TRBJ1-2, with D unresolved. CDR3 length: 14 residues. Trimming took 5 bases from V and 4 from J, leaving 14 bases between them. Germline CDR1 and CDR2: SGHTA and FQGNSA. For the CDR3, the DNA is TGTGCCAGCAGCCGAGTGGACGGCCCCTATGGCTACACCTTC. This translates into CASSRVDGPYGYTF.

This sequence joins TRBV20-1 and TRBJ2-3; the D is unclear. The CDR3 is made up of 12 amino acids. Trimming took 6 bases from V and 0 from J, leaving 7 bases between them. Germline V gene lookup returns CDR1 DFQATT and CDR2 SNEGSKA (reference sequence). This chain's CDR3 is CSAQTSTDTQYF. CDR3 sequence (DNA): TGCAGTGCACAGACTAGCACAGATACGCAGTATTTT.

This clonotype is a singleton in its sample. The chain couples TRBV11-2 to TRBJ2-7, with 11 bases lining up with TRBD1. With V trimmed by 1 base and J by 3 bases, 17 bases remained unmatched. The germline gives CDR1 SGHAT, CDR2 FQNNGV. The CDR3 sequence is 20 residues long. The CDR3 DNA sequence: TGTGCCAGCAGCTTAGTTCGGTTCGGGACAGGGGGACTCCGGGTCTACGAGCAGTACTTC. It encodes CASSLVRFGTGGLRVYEQYF.

The CDR3 loop is CSAPHRGETQYF. The DNA for the CDR3 is TGCAGTGCGCCACACAGGGGTGAGACCCAGTACTTC. The chain has TRBV20-1 and TRBJ2-5; 7 nucleotides match TRBD1. Looked up from germline, CDR1 is DFQATT and CDR2 is SNEGSKA (reference sequence). V trimming: 6 bases; J trimming: 5 bases; junction bases outside the gene matches: 6. The length of the CDR3 is 12 residues.

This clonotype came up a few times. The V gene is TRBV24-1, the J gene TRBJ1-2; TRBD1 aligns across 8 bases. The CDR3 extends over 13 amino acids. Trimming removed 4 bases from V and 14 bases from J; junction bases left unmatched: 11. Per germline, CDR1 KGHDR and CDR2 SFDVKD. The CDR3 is CATSDRGQAGLTF. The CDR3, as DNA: TGTGCCACCAGTGACCGGGGACAGGCGGGGTTGACCTTC.

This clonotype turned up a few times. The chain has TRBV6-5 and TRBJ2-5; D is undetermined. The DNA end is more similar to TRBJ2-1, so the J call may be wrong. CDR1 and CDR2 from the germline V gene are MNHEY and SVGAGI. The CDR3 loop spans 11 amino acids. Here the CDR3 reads CASSYEDEQFF. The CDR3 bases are TGTGCCAGCAGTTACGAGGATGAGCAGTTCTTC.

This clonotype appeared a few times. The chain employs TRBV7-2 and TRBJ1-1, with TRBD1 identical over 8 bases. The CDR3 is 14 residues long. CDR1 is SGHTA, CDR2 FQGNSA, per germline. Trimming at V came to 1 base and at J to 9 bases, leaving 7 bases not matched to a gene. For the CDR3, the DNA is TGTGCCAGCAGCTTAGGGACAGGGTCCCCCAAAGCTTTCTTT. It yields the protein CASSLGTGSPKAFF. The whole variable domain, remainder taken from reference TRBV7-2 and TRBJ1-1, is GAGVSQSPSNKVTEKGKDVELRCDPISGHTALYWYRQSLGQGLEFLIYFQGNSAPDKSGLPSDRFSAERTGGSVSTLTIQRTQQEDSAVYLCASSLGTGSPKAFFGQGTRLTVV.

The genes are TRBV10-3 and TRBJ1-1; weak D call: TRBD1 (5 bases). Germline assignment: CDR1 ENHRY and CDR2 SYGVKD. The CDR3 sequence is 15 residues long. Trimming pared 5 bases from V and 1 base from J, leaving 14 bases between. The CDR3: CAISPGRDQNTEAFF. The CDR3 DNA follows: TGTGCCATCAGTCCAGGCAGGGACCAGAACACTGAAGCTTTCTTT.

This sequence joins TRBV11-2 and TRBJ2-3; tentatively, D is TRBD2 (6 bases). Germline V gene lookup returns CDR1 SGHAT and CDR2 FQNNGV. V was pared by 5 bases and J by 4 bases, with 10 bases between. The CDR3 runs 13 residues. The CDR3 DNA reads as TGTGCCAGCAGCCGCGCGGGGTCAGATACGCAGTATTTT. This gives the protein CASSRAGSDTQYF.

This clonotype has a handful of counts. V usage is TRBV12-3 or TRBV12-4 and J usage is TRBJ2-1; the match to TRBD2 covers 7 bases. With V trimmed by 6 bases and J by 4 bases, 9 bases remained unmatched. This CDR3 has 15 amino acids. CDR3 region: CASRHRTRGYNEQFF. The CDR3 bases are TGTGCCAGCAGGCATCGGACTAGAGGTTACAATGAGCAGTTCTTC.

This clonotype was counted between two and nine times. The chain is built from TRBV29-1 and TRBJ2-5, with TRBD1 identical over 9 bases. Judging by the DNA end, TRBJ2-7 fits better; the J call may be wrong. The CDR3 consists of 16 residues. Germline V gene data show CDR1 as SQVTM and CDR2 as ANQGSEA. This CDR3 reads CSVEQQDRGKIYEQYF. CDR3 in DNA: TGCAGCGTTGAACAACAAGACAGGGGGAAGATCTACGAGCAGTACTTC.

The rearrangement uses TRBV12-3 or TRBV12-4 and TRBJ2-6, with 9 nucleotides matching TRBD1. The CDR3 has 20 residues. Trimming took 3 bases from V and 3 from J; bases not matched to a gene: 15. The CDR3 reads CASSFFHRDRDASGANVLTF. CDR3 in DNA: TGTGCCAGCAGTTTTTTCCACCGGGACAGGGACGCGAGTGGGGCCAACGTCCTGACTTTC.

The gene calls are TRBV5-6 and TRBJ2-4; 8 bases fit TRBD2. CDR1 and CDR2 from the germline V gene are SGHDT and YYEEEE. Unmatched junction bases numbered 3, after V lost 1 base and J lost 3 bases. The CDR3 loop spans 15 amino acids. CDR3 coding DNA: TGTGCCAGCAGCTTGCGGCGGGGGGACAAAAACATTCAGTACTTC. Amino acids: CASSLRRGDKNIQYF.

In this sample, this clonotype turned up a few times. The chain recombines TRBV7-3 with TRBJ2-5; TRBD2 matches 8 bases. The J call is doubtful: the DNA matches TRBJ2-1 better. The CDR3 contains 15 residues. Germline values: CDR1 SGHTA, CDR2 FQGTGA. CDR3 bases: TGTGCCAGCAGCTTTAACGGGGGGGTGGGGAATGAGCAGTTCTTC. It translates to CASSFNGGVGNEQFF.

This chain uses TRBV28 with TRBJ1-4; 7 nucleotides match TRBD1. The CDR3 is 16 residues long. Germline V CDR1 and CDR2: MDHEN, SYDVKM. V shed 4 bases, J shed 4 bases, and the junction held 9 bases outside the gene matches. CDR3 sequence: CASSSGGQILNEKLFF. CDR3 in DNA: TGTGCCAGCAGTTCAGGGGGACAGATACTTAATGAAAAACTGTTTTTT.

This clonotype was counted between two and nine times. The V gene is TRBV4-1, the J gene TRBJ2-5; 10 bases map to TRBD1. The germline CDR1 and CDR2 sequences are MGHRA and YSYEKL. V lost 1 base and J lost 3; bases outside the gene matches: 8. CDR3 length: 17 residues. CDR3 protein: CASSQASGQGVEETQYF. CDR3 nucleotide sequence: TGCGCCAGCAGCCAAGCGTCCGGACAGGGGGTGGAAGAGACCCAGTACTTC.

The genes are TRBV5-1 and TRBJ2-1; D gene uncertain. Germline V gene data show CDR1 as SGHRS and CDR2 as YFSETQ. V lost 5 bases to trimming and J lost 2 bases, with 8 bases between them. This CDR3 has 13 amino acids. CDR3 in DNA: TGCGCCAGCAGTTTTGTCCCCTACAATGAGCAGTTCTTC. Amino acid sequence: CASSFVPYNEQFF.

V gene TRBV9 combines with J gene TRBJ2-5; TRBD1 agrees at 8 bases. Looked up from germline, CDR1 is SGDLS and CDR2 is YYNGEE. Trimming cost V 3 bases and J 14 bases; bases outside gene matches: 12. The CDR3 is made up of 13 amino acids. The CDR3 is CASSGYSGQGFYF. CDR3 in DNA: TGTGCCAGCAGCGGATACTCAGGACAGGGTTTTTACTTC.

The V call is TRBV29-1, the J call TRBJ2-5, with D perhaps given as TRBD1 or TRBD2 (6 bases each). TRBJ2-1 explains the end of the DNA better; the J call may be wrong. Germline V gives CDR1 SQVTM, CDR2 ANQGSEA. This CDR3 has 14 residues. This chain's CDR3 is CSVEQGRVGGEQFF. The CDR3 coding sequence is TGCAGCGTTGAACAGGGGCGGGTCGGGGGTGAGCAGTTCTTC.

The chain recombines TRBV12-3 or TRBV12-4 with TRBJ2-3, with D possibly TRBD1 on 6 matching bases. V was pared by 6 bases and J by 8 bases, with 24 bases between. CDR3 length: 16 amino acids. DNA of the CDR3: TGTGCCAGCAGCTATTGGGGACACCGGAAAGTGGGTACGCAGTATTTT. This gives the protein CASSYWGHRKVGTQYF.

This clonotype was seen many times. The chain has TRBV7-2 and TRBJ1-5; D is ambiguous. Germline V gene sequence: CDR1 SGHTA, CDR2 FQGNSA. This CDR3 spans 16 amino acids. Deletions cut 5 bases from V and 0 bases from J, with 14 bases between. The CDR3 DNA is TGTGCCAGCAGCCGACGAATGTTAGATAGCAATCAGCCCCAGCATTTT. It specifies CASSRRMLDSNQPQHF.

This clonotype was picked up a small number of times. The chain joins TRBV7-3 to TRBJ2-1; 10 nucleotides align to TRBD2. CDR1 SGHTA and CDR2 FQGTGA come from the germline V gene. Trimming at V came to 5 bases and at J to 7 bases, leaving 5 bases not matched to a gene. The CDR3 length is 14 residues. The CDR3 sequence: CASSPSGSGNEQFF. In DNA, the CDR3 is TGTGCCAGCAGCCCTAGCGGGAGCGGTAATGAGCAGTTCTTC.

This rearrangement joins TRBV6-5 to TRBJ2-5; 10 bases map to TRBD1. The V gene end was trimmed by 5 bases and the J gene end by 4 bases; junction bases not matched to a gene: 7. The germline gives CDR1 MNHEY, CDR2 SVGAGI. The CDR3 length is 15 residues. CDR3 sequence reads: CASSRSTGGGETQYF. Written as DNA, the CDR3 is TGTGCCAGCAGTCGATCGACAGGGGGCGGAGAGACCCAGTACTTC.

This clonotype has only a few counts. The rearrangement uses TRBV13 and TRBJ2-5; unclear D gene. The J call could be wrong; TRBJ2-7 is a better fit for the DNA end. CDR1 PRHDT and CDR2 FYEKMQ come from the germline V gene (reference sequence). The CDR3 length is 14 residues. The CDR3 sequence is CASSLGVFPYEQYF. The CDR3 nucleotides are TGTGCCAGCAGCTTAGGCGTCTTCCCCTACGAGCAGTACTTC.

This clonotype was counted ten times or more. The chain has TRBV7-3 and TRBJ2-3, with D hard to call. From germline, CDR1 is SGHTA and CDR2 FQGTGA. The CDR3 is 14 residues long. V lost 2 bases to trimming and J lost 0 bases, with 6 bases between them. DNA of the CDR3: TGTGCCAGCAGCTTAGCCCCTAGCACAGATACGCAGTATTTT. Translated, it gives CASSLAPSTDTQYF.

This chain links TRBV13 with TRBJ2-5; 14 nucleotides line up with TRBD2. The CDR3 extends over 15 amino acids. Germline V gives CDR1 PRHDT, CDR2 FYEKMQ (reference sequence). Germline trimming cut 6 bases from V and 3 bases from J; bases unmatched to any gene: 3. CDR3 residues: CASRETSGREETQYF. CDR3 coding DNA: TGTGCCAGCAGAGAGACTAGCGGGAGGGAAGAGACCCAGTACTTC.

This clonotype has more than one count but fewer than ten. DNA for the CDR3: TGCGCCAGCAGCTTGGGGCCAACCGCGAGCACAGATACGCAGTATTTT. Residues: CASSLGPTASTDTQYF. The chain uses TRBV5-1 and TRBJ2-3; D remains ambiguous. This CDR3 region has 16 residues. Germline loops: CDR1 SGHRS, CDR2 YFSETQ. The V gene lost 0 bases and the J gene lost 0 bases, with 11 bases spanning the gap.

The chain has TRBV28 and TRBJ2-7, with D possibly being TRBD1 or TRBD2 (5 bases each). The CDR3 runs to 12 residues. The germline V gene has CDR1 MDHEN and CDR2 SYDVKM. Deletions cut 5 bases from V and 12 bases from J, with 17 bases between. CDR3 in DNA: TGTGCCAGCAGTCCGAACCGAGGGGATCGGTACTTC. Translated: CASSPNRGDRYF.

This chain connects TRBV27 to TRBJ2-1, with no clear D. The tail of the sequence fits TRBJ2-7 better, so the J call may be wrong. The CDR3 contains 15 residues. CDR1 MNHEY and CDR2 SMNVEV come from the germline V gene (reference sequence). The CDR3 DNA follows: TGTGCCAGCCAAGCCCTACCCCTAATCTCCTACGAGCAGTACTTC. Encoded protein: CASQALPLISYEQYF.

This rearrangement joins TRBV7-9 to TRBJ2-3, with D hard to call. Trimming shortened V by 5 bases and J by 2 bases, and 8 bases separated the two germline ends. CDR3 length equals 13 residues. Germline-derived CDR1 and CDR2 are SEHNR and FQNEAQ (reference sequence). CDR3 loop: CASSPAITDTQYF. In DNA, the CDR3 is TGTGCCAGCAGCCCGGCCATCACAGATACGCAGTATTTT.

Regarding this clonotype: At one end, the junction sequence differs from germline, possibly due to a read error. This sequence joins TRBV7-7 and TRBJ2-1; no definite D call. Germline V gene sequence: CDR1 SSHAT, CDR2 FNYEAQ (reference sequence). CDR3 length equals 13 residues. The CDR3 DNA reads TGTGCTAGCAGCTCCCGACGGAACAATGAGCAGTTCTTC. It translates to CASSSRRNNEQFF. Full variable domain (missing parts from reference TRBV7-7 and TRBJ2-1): GAGVSQSPRYKVTKRGQDVTLRCDPISSHATLYWYQQALGQGPEFLTYFNYEAQPDKSGLPSDRFSAERPEGSISTLTIQRTEQRDSAMYRCASSSRRNNEQFFGPGTRLTVL.